Following are 14 T cell receptor beta chains from one sample sequenced in a study of sequential checkpoint blockade in melanoma. Treatment here: randomized to nivolumab then ipilimumab (arm A) or the reverse (arm B). Assay used: immunoSEQ multiplex PCR; TCRdb lists only in-frame clones, some missing. This sample has about 2,500 clones; around 30% occur once, and the top ten carry about 10%. The sequences come from tumor tissue (inferred from file names), collected from a patient given nivolumab and ipilimumab in sequence. These receptors all stem from a human donor with melanoma.

This clone is deemed medium-sized (0.01 to 0.1%). The J gene is TRBJ2-7, the V gene TRBV11-3; TRBD2 aligns across 10 bases. The germline V gene encodes CDR1 SGHNT and CDR2 YENEEA. The CDR3 consists of 17 residues. V was clipped by 2 bases and J by 4 bases; unmatched bases: 11. The CDR3 sequence: CASSLFPSGSFGYEQYV. The CDR3 DNA sequence: TGTGCCAGCAGCTTATTTCCTAGCGGGAGTTTCGGGTACGAGCAGTACGTC.

By proportion, this clone is medium-sized (0.01 to 0.1%). J is TRBJ2-3 and V is TRBV11-3; no reliable D call. The germline gives CDR1 SGHNT, CDR2 YENEEA. The CDR3 spans 15 residues. V lost 5 bases, J lost 0 bases, and 12 bases lay in between. In DNA, the CDR3 is TGTGCCAGCAGCGCCCGGGTCCTTAGCACAGATACGCAGTATTTT. The encoded protein is CASSARVLSTDTQYF.

Judged by abundance, this clone is medium-sized (0.01 to 0.1%). The J gene is TRBJ1-5, the V gene TRBV11-3, with 9 bases matching TRBD1. Trimming removed 3 bases from V and 5 bases from J; junction bases left unmatched: 2. CDR3 length: 14 amino acids. Germline CDR1 and CDR2: SGHNT and YENEEA. The DNA for the CDR3 is TGTGCCAGCAGCTTTGGGACAGGGTATCAGCCCCAGCATTTT. It translates to CASSFGTGYQPQHF.

This clone is medium-sized. The limits of the CDR3 on the DNA are not certain, so only TCRdb's listed CDR3 is given. This chain connects TRBV9 to TRBJ1-1. The CDR3 extends over 15 residues, inclusive of both ends. Germline lookup yields CDR1 SGDLS and CDR2 YYNGEE. This chain's CDR3 is CASSVGEGSYEVTFF.

The chain links TRBV19 to TRBJ2-3; 9 positions match TRBD2. Unmatched junction bases numbered 14, after V lost 0 bases and J lost 10 bases. The CDR3 is made up of 17 amino acids. Germline loops: CDR1 LNHDA, CDR2 SQIVND (reference sequence). The CDR3 loop reads CASSIDQTSGLAKAQYF. In DNA, the CDR3 is TGTGCCAGTAGTATAGATCAGACTAGCGGATTGGCGAAAGCGCAGTATTTT.

The CDR3 sequence: CASNIGTSGRNNEQFF. The CDR3 region has the DNA TGCGCCAGCAACATAGGGACTAGCGGGCGGAACAATGAGCAGTTCTTC. This chain links TRBV5-1 with TRBJ2-1, with TRBD2 matching 12 bases. The V segment lost 6 bases and the J segment 5 bases; nucleotides outside the gene matches: 9. The CDR3 extends over 16 amino acids. Germline V gives CDR1 SGHRS, CDR2 YFSETQ.

This clone is deemed medium-sized. The V call is TRBV11-3, the J call TRBJ2-7, with a tentative D call TRBD2 (5 bases). Germline CDR1 and CDR2: SGHNT and YENEEA. The CDR3 has 14 amino acids. With 5 bases removed from V and 3 bases from J, the gap between germline ends came to 14 bases. This CDR3 reads CASSPGRSDYEQYF. CDR3 coding DNA: TGTGCCAGCAGCCCGGGAAGGTCGGACTACGAGCAGTACTTC.

This chain uses TRBV11-3 with TRBJ2-1, with 8 bases fitting TRBD2. With 1 base clipped from V and 7 bases from J, the junction kept 6 bases outside the gene matches. CDR3 length equals 15 residues. Per the germline V gene, CDR1 is SGHNT and CDR2 is YENEEA. CDR3: CASSLGSGRTNEQFF. CDR3 in DNA: TGTGCCAGCAGCTTAGGAAGCGGGAGAACAAATGAGCAGTTCTTC.

J is TRBJ2-1 and V is TRBV19; 14 nucleotides match TRBD2. This CDR3 region has 16 residues. V shed 3 bases, J shed 8 bases, and the junction held 6 bases outside the gene matches. The germline V gene encodes CDR1 LNHDA and CDR2 SQIVND (reference sequence). The CDR3 DNA reads TGTGCCAGTAGTATGGGACTAGCGGGAGAGAGCGATGAGCAGTTCTTC. Its translation is CASSMGLAGESDEQFF. Full variable domain (rest looked up from reference TRBV19 and TRBJ2-1): DGGITQSPKYLFRKEGQNVTLSCEQNLNHDAMYWYRQDPGQGLRLIYYSQIVNDFQKGDIAEGYSVSREKKESFPLTVTSAQKNPTAFYLCASSMGLAGESDEQFFGPGTRLTVL.

The chain couples TRBV5-1 to TRBJ1-5; D is unclear. Germline-derived CDR1 and CDR2 are SGHRS and YFSETQ. The germline V and J ends were trimmed by 0 bases and 3 bases, with 10 bases remaining between them. There are 15 residues in the CDR3. DNA for the CDR3: TGCGCCAGCAGCTTGGAAGGATCTGACAATCAGCCCCAGCATTTT. Translation: CASSLEGSDNQPQHF.

This clone is classed as medium-sized (0.01 to 0.1%). The CDR3 reads CASSPWTSGLRGELFF. CDR3 bases: TGTGCCAGCAGCCCATGGACTAGCGGACTCCGGGGGGAGCTGTTTTTT. This chain joins TRBV11-3 and TRBJ2-2, with 10 positions matching TRBD2. The CDR3 sequence is 16 residues long. The V and J ends lost 5 bases and 8 bases, in that order; junction bases with no gene match: 11. CDR1 is SGHNT, CDR2 YENEEA, per germline.

This clone was seen a handful of times. The chain recombines TRBV6-8 with TRBJ1-6, with TRBD1 matching 9 bases. The CDR3 length is 13 residues. Germline V lookup: CDR1 MNHGY, CDR2 SAAAGT. Trimming took 7 bases from V and 10 from J; bases not matched to a gene: 5. The DNA for the CDR3 is TGTGCCAGCAAAACAGGGGGCGAATCACCCCTCCACTTT. Translating it yields CASKTGGESPLHF.

This clone is medium-sized in the sample. CDR3 bases: TGTGCCAGCAGCCACGACCCAGGGTTCGGGGAAAAACTGTTTTTT. Translating gives CASSHDPGFGEKLFF. V and J are TRBV11-3 and TRBJ1-4; a weak D match, TRBD1 (5 bases). This CDR3 spans 15 amino acids. Germline lookup yields CDR1 SGHNT and CDR2 YENEEA. The V gene lost 5 bases and the J gene lost 8 bases, with 18 bases spanning the gap.

This chain uses TRBV23-1 with TRBJ2-5, with D possibly being TRBD2 (6 bases). TRBV23-1 is treated as an ORF (open reading frame) with a function not yet certain. Deletions cut 6 bases from V and 2 bases from J, with 10 bases between. The length of the CDR3 is 13 residues. The CDR3 coding sequence is TGCGCCAGCAGGCACGGGAGTCAAGAGACCCAGTACTTC. Protein: CASRHGSQETQYF.